This TCR beta chain was captured in a study of blood T cell repertoires in COVID-19. Study-wide context: T cells, B-cell-depleted T cells, or PBMCs provided the cDNA or gDNA that served as material.

Clones were sequenced by immunoSEQ multiplex PCR, and TCRdb holds only the in-frame ones, with some missing. Here the sample spans 99,000 or so clones, around 81% being singletons. From germline, CDR1 is SGHTA and CDR2 FQGTGA. Trimming took 5 bases from V and 2 from J; bases not matched to a gene: 4. The CDR3 runs to 14 residues. This TCR derives from a man older than 75 with acute or convalescent COVID-19. The sequenced material came from peripheral blood. The J gene is TRBJ2-7, the V gene TRBV7-3; 9 positions agree with TRBD1. In DNA, the CDR3 is TGTGCCAGCAGCCCACAGGGGGCGACCTACGAGCAGTACTTC. It specifies CASSPQGATYEQYF.